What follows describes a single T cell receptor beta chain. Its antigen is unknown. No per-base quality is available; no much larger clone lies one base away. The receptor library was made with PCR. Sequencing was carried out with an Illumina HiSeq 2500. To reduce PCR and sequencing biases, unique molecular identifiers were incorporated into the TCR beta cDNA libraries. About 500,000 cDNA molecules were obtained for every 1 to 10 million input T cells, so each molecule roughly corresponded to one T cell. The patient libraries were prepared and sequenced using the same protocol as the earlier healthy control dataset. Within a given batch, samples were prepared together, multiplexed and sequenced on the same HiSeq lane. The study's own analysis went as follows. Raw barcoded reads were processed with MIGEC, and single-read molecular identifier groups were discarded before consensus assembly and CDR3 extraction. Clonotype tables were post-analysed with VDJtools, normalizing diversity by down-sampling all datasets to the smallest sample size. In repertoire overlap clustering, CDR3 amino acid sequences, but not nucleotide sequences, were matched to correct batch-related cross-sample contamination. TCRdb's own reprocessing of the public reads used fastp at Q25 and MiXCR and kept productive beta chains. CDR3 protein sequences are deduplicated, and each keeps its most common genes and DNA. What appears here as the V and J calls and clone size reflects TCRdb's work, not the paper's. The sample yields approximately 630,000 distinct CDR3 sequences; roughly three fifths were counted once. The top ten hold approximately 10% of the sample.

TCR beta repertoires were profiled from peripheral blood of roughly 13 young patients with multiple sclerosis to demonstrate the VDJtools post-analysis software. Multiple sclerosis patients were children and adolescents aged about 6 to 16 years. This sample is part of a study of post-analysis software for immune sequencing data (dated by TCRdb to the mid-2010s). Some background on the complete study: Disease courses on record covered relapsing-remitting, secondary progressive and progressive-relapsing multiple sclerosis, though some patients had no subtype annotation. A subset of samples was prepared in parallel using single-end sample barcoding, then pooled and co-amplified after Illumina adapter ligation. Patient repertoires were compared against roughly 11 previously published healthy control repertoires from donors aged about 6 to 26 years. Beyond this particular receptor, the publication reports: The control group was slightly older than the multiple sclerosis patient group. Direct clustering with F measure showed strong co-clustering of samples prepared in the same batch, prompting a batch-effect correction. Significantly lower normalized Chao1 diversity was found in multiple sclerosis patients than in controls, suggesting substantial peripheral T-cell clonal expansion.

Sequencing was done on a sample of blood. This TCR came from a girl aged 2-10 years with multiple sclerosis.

The CDR3 region reads CASSFTQGRAEAFF. The nucleotide sequence reads TGTGCCAGCAGTTTCACACAGGGGCGGGCTGAAGCTTTCTTT. The chain is encoded by TRBV12-3 or TRBV12-4 joined to TRBJ1-1; TRBD1 agrees with 7 junctional bases. Trimmed from V: 3 bases; trimmed from J: 6 bases; junction bases lacking a gene match: 7. The CDR3, from cysteine to phenylalanine, totals 14 residues. This entry keeps only the CDR3 DNA: 42 bases, framed from base 1.